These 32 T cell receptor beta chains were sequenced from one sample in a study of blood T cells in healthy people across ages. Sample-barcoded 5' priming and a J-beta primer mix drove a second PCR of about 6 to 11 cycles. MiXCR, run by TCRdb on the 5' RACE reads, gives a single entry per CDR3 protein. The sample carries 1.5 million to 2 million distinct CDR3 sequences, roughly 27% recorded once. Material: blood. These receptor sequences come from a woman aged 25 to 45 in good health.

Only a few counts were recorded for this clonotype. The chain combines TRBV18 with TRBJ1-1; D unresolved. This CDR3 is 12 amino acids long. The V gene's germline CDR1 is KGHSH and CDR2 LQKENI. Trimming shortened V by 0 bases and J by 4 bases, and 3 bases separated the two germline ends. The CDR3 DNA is TGTGCCAGCTCACCACCGACCACTGAAGCTTTCTTT. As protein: CASSPPTTEAFF.

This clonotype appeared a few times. CDR3 DNA sequence: TGTGCCAGCAGCCACCACAGGGCTCGGAATGAGCAGTTCTTC. Translated: CASSHHRARNEQFF. J is TRBJ2-1 and V is TRBV3-1; D might be TRBD1 (6 bases). Germline values: CDR1 LGHDT, CDR2 YNNKEL (reference sequence). The CDR3 is 14 residues long. The V gene lost 3 bases and the J gene lost 7 bases, with 13 bases spanning the gap.

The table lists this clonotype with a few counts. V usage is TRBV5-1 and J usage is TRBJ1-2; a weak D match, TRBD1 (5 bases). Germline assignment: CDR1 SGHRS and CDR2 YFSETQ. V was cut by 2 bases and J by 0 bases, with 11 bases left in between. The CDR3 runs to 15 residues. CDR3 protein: CASSLGAGSNYGYTF. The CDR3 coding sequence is TGCGCCAGCAGCTTAGGGGCAGGGTCTAACTATGGCTACACCTTC.

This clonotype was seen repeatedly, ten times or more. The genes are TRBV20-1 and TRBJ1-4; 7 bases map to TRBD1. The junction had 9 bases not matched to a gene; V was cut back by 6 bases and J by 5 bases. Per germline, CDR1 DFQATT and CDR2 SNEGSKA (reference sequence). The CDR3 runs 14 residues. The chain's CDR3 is CSAPEGGVNEKLFF. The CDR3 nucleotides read TGCAGTGCCCCGGAAGGGGGCGTGAATGAAAAACTGTTTTTT.

CDR3 amino acids: CASSLDIGTGFQPQHF. As DNA, the CDR3 is TGTGCCAGCAGCTTAGATATAGGAACCGGTTTTCAGCCCCAGCATTTT. This chain uses TRBV7-8 with TRBJ1-5; D not certain. The germline CDR1 and CDR2 sequences are SGHVS and FQNEAQ. The CDR3 is 16 amino acids. Between the trimmed V and J ends, which lost 1 base and 6 bases, there was a span of 16 bases. The whole variable domain, filled in from reference TRBV7-8 and TRBJ1-5, reads GAGVSQSPRYKVAKRGQDVALRCDPISGHVSLFWYQQALGQGPEFLTYFQNEAQLDKSGLPSDRFFAERPEGSVSTLKIQRTQQEDSAVYLCASSLDIGTGFQPQHFGDGTRLSIL.

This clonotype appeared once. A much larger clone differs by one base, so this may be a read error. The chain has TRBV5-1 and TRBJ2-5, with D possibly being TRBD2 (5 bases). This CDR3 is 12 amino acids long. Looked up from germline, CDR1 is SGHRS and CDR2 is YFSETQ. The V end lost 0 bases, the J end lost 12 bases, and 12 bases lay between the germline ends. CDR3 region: CASSLDRTGKYF. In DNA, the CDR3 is TGCGCCAGCAGCTTGGATCGAACGGGGAAGTACTTC. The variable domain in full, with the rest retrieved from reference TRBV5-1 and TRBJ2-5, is KAGVTQTPRYLIKTRGQQVTLSCSPISGHRSVSWYQQTPGQGLQFLFEYFSETQRNKGNFPGRFSGRQFSNSRSEMNVSTLELGDSALYLCASSLDRTGKYFGPGTRLLVL.

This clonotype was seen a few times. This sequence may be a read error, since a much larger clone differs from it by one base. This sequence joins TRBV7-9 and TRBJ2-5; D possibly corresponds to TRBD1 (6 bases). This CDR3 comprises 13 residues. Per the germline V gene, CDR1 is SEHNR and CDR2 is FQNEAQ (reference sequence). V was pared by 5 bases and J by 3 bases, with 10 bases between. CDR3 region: CASSPAGEETQYF. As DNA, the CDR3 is TGTGCCAGCAGCCCGGCAGGGGAAGAGACCCAGTACTTC.

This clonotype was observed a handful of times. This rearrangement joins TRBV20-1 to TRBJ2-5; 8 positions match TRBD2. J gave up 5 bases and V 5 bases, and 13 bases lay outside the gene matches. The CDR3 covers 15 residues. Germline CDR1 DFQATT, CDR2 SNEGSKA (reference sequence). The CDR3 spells CSASGLEVIGETQYF. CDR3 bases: TGCAGTGCTTCGGGACTAGAGGTGATCGGGGAGACCCAGTACTTC.

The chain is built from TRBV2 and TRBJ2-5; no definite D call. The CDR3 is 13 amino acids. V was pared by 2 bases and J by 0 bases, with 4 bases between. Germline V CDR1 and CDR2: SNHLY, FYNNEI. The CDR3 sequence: CASSEQDQETQYF. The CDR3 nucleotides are TGTGCCAGCAGTGAACAGGACCAAGAGACCCAGTACTTC.

The CDR3 protein is CASSLVGTGGVQDTQYF. CDR3 in DNA: TGTGCCAGCAGCTTGGTAGGGACAGGGGGCGTACAAGATACGCAGTATTTT. The V gene is TRBV5-5, the J gene TRBJ2-3; the match to TRBD1 covers 12 bases. Trimming took 0 bases from V and 5 from J; bases not matched to a gene: 7. The germline gives CDR1 SGHKS, CDR2 YYEKEE (reference sequence). The CDR3 extends over 17 amino acids. Filled out from reference TRBV5-5 and TRBJ2-3, the complete variable domain reads DAGVTQSPTHLIKTRGQQVTLRCSPISGHKSVSWYQQVLGQGPQFIFQYYEKEERGRGNFPDRFSARQFPNYSSELNVNALLLGDSALYLCASSLVGTGGVQDTQYFGPGTRLTVL.

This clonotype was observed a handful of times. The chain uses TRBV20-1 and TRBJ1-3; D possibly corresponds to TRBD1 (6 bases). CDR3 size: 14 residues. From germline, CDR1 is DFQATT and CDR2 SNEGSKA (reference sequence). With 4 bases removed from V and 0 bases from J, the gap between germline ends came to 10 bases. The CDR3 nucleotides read TGCAGTGCTACAGACAGGCTCTCTGGAAACACCATATATTTT. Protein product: CSATDRLSGNTIYF.

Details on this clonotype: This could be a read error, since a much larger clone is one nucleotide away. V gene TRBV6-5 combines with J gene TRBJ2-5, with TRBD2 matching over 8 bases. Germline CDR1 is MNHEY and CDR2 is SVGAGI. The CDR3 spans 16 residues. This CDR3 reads CVSSYGPGGLQETQYF. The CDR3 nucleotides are TGTGTCAGCAGTTACGGGCCGGGAGGGTTGCAAGAGACCCAGTACTTC.

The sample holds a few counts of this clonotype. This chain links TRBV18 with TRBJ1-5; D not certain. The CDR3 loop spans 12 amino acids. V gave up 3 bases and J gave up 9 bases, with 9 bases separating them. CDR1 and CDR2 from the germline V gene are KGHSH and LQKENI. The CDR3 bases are TGTGCCAGCTCACCGATGGACGGGCCCCAGCATTTT. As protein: CASSPMDGPQHF.

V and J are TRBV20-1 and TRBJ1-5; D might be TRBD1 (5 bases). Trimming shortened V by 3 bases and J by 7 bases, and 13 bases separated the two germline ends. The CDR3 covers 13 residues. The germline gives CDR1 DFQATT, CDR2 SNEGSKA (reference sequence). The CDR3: CSARDPRDQPQHF. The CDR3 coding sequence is TGCAGTGCTAGGGACCCCAGGGACCAGCCCCAGCATTTT.

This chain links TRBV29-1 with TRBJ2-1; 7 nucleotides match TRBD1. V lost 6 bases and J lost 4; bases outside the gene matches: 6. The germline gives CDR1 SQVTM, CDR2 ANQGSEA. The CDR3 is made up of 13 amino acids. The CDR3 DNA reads TGCAGCGTGGGCCTGACAGGGTACAATGAGCAGTTCTTC. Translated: CSVGLTGYNEQFF.

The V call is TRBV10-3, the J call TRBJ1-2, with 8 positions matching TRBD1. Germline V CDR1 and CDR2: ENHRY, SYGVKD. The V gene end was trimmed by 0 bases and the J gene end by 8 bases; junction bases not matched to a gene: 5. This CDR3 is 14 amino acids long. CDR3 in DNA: TGTGCCATCAGTGAGTCAGACAGGGGACAGGGCTACACCTTC. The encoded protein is CAISESDRGQGYTF.

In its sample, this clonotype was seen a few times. CDR3 nucleotides: TGTGCCAGCAGTTATGTGTCGGGCTACAATGAGCAGTTCTTC. Its protein product is CASSYVSGYNEQFF. The chain is built from TRBV6-6 and TRBJ2-1; D remains ambiguous. The V gene lost 3 bases and the J gene lost 3 bases, with 9 bases spanning the gap. The CDR3 is made up of 14 amino acids. Germline V CDR1 and CDR2: MNHNY, SVGAGI (reference sequence).

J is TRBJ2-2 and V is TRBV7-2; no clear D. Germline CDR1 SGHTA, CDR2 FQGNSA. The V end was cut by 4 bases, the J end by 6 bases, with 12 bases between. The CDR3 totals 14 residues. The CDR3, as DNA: TGTGCCAGCAGCTCGGCCCATGGATCCGGGGAGCTGTTTTTT. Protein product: CASSSAHGSGELFF. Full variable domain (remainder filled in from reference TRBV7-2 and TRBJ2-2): GAGVSQSPSNKVTEKGKDVELRCDPISGHTALYWYRQSLGQGLEFLIYFQGNSAPDKSGLPSDRFSAERTGGSVSTLTIQRTQQEDSAVYLCASSSAHGSGELFFGEGSRLTVL.

The CDR3 region is CASSPATGVGETQYF. For the CDR3, the DNA is TGCGCCAGCAGCCCAGCCACCGGGGTCGGAGAGACCCAGTACTTC. This chain uses TRBV5-1 with TRBJ2-5; possible D gene TRBD2, 5 bases. Germline V gives CDR1 SGHRS, CDR2 YFSETQ. There are 15 residues in the CDR3. Trimming removed 4 bases at V and 4 bases at J, with 17 bases between.

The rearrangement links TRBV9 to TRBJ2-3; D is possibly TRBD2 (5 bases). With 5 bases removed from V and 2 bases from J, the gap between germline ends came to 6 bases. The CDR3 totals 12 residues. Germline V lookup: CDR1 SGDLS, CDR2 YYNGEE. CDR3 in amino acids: CASRRVTDTQYF. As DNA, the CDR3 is TGTGCCAGCAGGAGGGTCACAGATACGCAGTATTTT.

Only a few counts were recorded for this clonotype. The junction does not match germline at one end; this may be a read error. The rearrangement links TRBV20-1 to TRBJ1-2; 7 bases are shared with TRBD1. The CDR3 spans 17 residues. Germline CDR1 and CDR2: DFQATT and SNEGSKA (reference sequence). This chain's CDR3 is CSARDNRGLREHYGNTF. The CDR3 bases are TGTAGTGCTAGAGATAATAGGGGGCTTAGGGAACACTATGGCAACACCTTC.

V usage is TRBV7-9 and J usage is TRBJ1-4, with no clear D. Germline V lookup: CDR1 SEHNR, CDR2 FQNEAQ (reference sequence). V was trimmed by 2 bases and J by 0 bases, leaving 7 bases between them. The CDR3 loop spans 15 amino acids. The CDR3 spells CASSLYGPTNEKLFF. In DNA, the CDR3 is TGTGCCAGCAGCTTATACGGCCCAACTAATGAAAAACTGTTTTTT.

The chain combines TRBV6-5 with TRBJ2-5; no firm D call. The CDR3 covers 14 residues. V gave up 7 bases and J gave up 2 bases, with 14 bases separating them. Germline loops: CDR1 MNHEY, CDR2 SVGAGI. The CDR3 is CASKFLTRQETQYF. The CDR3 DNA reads TGTGCCAGCAAATTTTTGACACGGCAAGAGACCCAGTACTTC.

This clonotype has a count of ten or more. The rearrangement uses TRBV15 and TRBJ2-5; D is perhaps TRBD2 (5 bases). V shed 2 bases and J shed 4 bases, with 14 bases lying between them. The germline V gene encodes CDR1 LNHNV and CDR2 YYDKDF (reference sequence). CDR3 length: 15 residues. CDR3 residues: CATSRPEAPRETQYF. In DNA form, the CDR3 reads TGTGCCACCAGCAGACCGGAGGCGCCTCGAGAGACCCAGTACTTC.

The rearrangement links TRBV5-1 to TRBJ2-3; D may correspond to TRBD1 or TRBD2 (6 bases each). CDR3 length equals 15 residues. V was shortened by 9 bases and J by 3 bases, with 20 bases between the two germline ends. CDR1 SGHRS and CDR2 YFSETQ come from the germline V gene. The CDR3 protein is CATGPGGGSTDTQYF. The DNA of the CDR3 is TGCGCCACAGGGCCCGGGGGCGGTTCGACAGATACGCAGTATTTT.

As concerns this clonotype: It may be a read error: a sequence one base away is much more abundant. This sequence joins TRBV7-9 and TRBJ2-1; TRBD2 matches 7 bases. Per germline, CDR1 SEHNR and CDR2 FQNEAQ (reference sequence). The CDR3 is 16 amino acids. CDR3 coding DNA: TGTGCCAGCAGCTCAGGCGGGACTACCAGGAATCCGAAGCAGGTCTTC. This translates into CASSSGGTTRNPKQVF. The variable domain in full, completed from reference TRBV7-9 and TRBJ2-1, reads DTGVSQNPRHKITKRGQNVTFRCDPISEHNRLYWYRQTLGQGPEFLTYFQNEAQLEKSRLLSDRFSAERPKGSFSTLEIQRTEQGDSAMYLCASSSGGTTRNPKQVFGPGTRLTVL.

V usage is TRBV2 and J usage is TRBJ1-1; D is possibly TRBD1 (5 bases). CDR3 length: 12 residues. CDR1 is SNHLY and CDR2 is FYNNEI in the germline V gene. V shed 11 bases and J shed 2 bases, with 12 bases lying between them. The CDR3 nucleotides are TGTGCCGGAAAAGACAGAAACACTGAAGCTTTCTTT. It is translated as CAGKDRNTEAFF.

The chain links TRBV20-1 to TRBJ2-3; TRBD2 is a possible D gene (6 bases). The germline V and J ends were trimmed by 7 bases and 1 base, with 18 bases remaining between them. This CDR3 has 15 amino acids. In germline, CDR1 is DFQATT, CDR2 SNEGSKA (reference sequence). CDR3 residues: CSVLPPRLGTDTQYF. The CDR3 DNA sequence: TGCAGTGTTCTACCGCCGAGACTAGGCACAGATACGCAGTATTTT.

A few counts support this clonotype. The CDR3 nucleotides are TGTGCCAGCAGCTTAGAAGGGGGCCGAGCGAGTACGCAGTATTTT. This gives the protein CASSLEGGRASTQYF. The chain combines TRBV7-9 with TRBJ2-3; 7 bases agree with TRBD1. Germline CDR1 SEHNR, CDR2 FQNEAQ (reference sequence). The CDR3 has 15 amino acids. The V and J ends lost 1 base and 8 bases, in that order; junction bases with no gene match: 9. Full variable domain (outside the CDR3, taken from reference TRBV7-9 and TRBJ2-3): DTGVSQNPRHKITKRGQNVTFRCDPISEHNRLYWYRQTLGQGPEFLTYFQNEAQLEKSRLLSDRFSAERPKGSFSTLEIQRTEQGDSAMYLCASSLEGGRASTQYFGPGTRLTVL.

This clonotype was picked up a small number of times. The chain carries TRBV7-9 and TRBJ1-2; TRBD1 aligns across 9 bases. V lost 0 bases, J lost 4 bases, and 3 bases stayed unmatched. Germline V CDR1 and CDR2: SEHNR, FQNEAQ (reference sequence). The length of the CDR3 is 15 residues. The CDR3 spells CASSLALTGGYGYTF. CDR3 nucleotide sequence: TGTGCCAGCAGCTTAGCTTTGACAGGGGGCTATGGCTACACCTTC.

CDR3 DNA sequence: TGTGCCAGCAGCCCTAAGATGGTGGGGGATTCGGGAGGAGATACGCAGTATTTT. Its translation is CASSPKMVGDSGGDTQYF. V gene TRBV7-9 combines with J gene TRBJ2-3; 7 bases align to TRBD2. Germline-derived CDR1 and CDR2 are SEHNR and FQNEAQ (reference sequence). The CDR3 is made up of 18 amino acids. After removal of 5 bases from V and 5 bases from J, the junction contained 19 bases not matched to a gene.

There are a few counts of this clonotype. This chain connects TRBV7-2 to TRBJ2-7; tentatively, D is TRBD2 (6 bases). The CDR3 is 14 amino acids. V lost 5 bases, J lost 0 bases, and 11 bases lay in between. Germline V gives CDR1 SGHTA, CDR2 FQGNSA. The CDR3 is CASSLGTFSYEQYF. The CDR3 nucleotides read TGTGCCAGCAGCCTGGGGACTTTCTCCTACGAGCAGTACTTC.